Given below is one T cell receptor beta chain in context. Its antigen is unidentified. Given a much more abundant clone one base away, this may be a read error. This entry belongs to a study of blood T cells in healthy people across ages. Study-wide background: For every two T cells, template switching captured about one barcoded beta molecule. Findings of the study overall: Expanded clonotype changes were possibly confounded by unknown donor CMV status. Long-lived and aged donors differed, with more naive CD4+ cells and higher diversity in the long-lived.

V was clipped by 5 bases and J by 4 bases, with 15 bases between them. The CDR3 runs to 14 residues. Germline CDR1 reads SGHRS; CDR2 reads YFSETQ. Sample-barcoded 5' priming and a J-beta primer mix drove a second PCR of about 7 to 12 cycles. Carrying 12 random nucleotides, a template-switch adaptor labeled each individual cDNA molecule. TCRdb recomputed calls from the 5' RACE reads with MiXCR, one row per CDR3 protein. This sample has under 1,000,000 distinct CDR3 sequences; under 40% occur once, and the top ten carry 13%. This chain uses TRBV5-1 with TRBJ1-2, with D possibly TRBD1 on 6 matching bases. The source is a man between 18 and 29 years old in good health. The material sequenced was blood. CDR3 in amino acids: CASRPRTQGYGYTF. CDR3 in DNA: TGCGCCAGCAGGCCTCGGACACAGGGCTATGGCTACACCTTC.